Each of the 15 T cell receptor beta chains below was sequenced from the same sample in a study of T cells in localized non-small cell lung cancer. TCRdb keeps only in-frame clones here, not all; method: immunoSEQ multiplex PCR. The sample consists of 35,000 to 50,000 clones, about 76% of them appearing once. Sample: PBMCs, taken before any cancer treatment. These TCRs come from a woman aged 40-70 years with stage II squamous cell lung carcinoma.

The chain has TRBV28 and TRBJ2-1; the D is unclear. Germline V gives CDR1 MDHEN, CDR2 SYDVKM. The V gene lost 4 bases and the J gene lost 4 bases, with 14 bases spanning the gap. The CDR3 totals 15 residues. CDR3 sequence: CASSWTAGQYNEQFF. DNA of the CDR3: TGTGCCAGCAGTTGGACCGCCGGGCAGTACAATGAGCAGTTCTTC.

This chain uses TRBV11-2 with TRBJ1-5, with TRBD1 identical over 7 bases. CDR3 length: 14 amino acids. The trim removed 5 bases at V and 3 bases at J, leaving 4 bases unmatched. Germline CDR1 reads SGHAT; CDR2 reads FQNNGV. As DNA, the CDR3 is TGTGCCAGCAGCGCCGGGACAGCCAATCAGCCCCAGCATTTT. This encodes CASSAGTANQPQHF.

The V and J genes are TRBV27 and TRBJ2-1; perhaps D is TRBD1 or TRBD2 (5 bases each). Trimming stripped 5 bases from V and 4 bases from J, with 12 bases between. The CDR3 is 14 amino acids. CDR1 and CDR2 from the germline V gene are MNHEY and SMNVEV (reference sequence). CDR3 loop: CASSQGREYNEQFF. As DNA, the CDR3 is TGTGCCAGCAGTCAGGGACGAGAATACAATGAGCAGTTCTTC.

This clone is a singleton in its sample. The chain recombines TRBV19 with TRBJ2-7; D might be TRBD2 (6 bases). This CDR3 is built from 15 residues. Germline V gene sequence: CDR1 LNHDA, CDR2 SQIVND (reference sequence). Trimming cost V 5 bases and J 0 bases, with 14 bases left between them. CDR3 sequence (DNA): TGTGCCAGTAGTCTTGGATTCGGGAGCTCCTACGAGCAGTACGTC. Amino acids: CASSLGFGSSYEQYV.

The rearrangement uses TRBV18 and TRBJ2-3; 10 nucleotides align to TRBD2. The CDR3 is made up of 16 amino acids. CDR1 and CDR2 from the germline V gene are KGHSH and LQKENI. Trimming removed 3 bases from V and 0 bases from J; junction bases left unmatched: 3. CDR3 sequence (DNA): TGTGCCAGCTCACCTTTAGCGGGGGGAAGCACAGATACGCAGTATTTT. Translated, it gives CASSPLAGGSTDTQYF.

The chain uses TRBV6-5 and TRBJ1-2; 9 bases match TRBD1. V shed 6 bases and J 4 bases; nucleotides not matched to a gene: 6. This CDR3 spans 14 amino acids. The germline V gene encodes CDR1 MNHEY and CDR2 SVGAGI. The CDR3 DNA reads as TGTGCCAGCAGGCTCACAGGGGGCGGCTATGGCTACACCTTC. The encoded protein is CASRLTGGGYGYTF.

CDR3: CASTATGDLNSGANVLTF. CDR3 sequence (DNA): TGCGCCAGCACCGCGACAGGGGACCTAAACTCTGGGGCCAACGTCCTGACTTTC. V is TRBV4-1 and J is TRBJ2-6, with 8 positions matching TRBD1. This CDR3 is built from 18 residues. The germline gives CDR1 MGHRA, CDR2 YSYEKL. With V trimmed by 7 bases and J by 0 bases, 11 bases remained unmatched.

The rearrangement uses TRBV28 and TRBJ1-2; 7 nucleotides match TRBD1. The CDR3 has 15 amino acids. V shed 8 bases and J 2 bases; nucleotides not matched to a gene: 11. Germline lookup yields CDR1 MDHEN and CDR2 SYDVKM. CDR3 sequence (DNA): TGTGCCAGCTCCCTAGAGGGGGCGAAGAACTATGGCTACACCTTC. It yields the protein CASSLEGAKNYGYTF.

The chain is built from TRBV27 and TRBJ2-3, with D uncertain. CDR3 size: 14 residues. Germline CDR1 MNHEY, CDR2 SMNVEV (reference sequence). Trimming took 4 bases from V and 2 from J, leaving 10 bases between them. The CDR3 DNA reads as TGTGCCAGCAGTTCGGGCGGTTACACAGATACGCAGTATTTT. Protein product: CASSSGGYTDTQYF.

The CDR3 DNA reads as TGTGCCTGGAGCCCCGAAGAACCGGGCTATGGCTACACCTTC. Protein sequence: CAWSPEEPGYGYTF. The chain links TRBV30 to TRBJ1-2; D call uncertain. V was shortened by 3 bases and J by 4 bases, with 15 bases between the two germline ends. This CDR3 is built from 14 residues. CDR1 and CDR2 (germline): GTSNPN, SVGIG (reference sequence).

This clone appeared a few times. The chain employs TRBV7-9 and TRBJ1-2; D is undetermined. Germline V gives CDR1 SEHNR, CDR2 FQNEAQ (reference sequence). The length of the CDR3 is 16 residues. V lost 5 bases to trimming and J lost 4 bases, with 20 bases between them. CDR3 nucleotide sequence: TGTGCCAGCAGCCCGAGCGACGTCCAGCTAGGCTATGGCTACACCTTC. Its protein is CASSPSDVQLGYGYTF.

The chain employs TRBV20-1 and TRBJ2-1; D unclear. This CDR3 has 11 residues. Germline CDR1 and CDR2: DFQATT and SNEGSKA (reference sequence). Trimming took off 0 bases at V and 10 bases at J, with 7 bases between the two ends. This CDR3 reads CSARDRAEQFF. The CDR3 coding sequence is TGCAGTGCTAGAGATCGGGCCGAGCAGTTCTTC.

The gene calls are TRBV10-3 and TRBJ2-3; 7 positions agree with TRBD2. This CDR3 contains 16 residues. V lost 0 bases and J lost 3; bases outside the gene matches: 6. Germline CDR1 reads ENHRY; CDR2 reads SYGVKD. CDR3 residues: CAISESSGARTDTQYF. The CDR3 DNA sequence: TGTGCCATCAGTGAGTCGAGCGGGGCGCGGACAGATACGCAGTATTTT.

This chain's CDR3 is CASKEADRVVHRSTEAFF. The CDR3 DNA reads as TGTGCCAGCAAAGAGGCAGACAGGGTCGTCCATCGGAGCACTGAAGCTTTCTTT. The chain recombines TRBV28 with TRBJ1-1; 7 bases agree with TRBD1. The CDR3 covers 18 residues. J gave up 4 bases and V 7 bases, and 21 bases lay outside the gene matches. Germline V gives CDR1 MDHEN, CDR2 SYDVKM.

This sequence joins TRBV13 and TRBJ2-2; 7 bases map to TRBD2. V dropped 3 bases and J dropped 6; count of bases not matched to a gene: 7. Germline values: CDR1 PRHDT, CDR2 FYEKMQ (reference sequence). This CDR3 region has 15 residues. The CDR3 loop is CASSFRGRVPGELFF. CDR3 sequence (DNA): TGTGCCAGCAGCTTCCGTGGGAGGGTCCCCGGGGAGCTGTTTTTT.